This T cell receptor (beta chain) was sequenced in a study of identical twins. Via MiXCR, TCRdb re-called the 5' RACE reads, giving one row per CDR3 protein. The table includes over 500,000 distinct CDR3 sequences, approximately 22% detected once. The CDR3 runs to 14 residues. The germline V gene encodes CDR1 SGHRS and CDR2 YFSETQ. V was cut by 5 bases and J by 3 bases, with 14 bases left in between. Another study also made use of these data, one on T cells expressing NK-cell markers.

The origin of this receptor is a woman in her late teens or twenties in good health. The chain joins TRBV5-1 to TRBJ2-5; D tentatively reads TRBD1 or TRBD2 (6 bases each). The material sequenced was CD4+ T cells sorted from blood. The CDR3 DNA reads TGCGCCAGCAGAAATGGGAGGACAGAAGAGACCCAGTACTTC. Translation gives CASRNGRTEETQYF.